This TCR beta chain is drawn from a study of T cell repertoires in cytomegalovirus infection. General study results and limits: What dominated the ex vivo response were HLA-C-restricted CMV-specific TCR beta clonotypes.

This clonotype was found a few times. Antigen unknown. TCRdb used MiXCR to reprocess the reads, holding one entry per CDR3 protein. The sample has about 920,000 distinct CDR3 sequences, roughly 30% seen once. V shed 5 bases, J shed 3 bases, and the junction held 3 bases outside the gene matches. The CDR3 runs to 14 residues. The germline V gene encodes CDR1 MNHEY and CDR2 SMNVEV (reference sequence). The source is a human donor in good health (CMV status not recorded). Some clones in this sample may be carry-over from other donors' samples. J is TRBJ1-1 and V is TRBV27, with TRBD1 matching over 10 bases. The sequenced sample was cultured CD8+ T cells from PBMCs, obtained from culture after CMV antigen stimulation. CDR3 nucleotides: TGTGCCAGCAGTGCCGGGACAGGGGACACTGAAGCTTTCTTT. It is translated as CASSAGTGDTEAFF.